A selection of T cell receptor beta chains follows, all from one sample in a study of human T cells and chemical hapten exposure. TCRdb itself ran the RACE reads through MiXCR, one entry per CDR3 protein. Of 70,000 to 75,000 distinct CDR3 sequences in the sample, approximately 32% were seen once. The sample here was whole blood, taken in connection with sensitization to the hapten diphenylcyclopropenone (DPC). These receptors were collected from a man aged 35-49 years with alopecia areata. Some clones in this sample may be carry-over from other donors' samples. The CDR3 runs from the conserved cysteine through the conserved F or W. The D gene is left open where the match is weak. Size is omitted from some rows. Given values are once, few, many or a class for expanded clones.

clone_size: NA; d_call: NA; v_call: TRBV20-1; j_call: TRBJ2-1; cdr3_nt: TGCAGTGCGGGTCGGGATGAGCAGTTCTTC; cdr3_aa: CSAGRDEQFF
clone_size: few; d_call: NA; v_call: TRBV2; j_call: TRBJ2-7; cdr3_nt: TGTGCCAGCAGTGTTAGGGGCGAGCAGTACTTC; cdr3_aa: CASSVRGEQYF
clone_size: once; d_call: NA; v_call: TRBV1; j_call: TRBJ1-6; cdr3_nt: TGCACCAGCAGCCTCCGGACAGATAGCTCCTATAATTCACCCCTCCACTTT; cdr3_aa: CTSSLRTDSSYNSPLHF
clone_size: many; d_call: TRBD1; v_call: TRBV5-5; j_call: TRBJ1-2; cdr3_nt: TGTGCCAGCAGCTTGAACCTCCGGGGACAGCCACCCGAAAACTATGGCTACACCTTC; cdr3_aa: CASSLNLRGQPPENYGYTF
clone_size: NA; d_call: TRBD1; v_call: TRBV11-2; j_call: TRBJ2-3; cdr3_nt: TGTGCCAGCAGCTTTCTCCCGGGACAGGCCACAGATACGCAGTATTTT; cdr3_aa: CASSFLPGQATDTQYF
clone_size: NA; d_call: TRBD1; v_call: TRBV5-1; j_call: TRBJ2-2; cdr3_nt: TGCGCCAGCAGCCCCTCGGGACAGGGGTTCGGGGAGCTGTTTTTT; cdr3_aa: CASSPSGQGFGELFF
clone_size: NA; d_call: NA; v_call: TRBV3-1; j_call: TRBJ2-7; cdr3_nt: TGTGCCAGCAGCCAGAGGGCTAGCGAGCCGCGGCAGTACTTC; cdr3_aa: CASSQRASEPRQYF
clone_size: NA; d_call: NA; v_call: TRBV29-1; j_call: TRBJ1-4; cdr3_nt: TGCAGCGTTCCAGGGTATCCCCAGGGAAAACTGTTTTTT; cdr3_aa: CSVPGYPQGKLFF
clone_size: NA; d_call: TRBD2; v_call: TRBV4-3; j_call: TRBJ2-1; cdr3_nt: TGCGCCAGCAGCCAAGGCTGGGTGGATTTTAGCGGGATTGAGCAGTTCTTC; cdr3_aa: CASSQGWVDFSGIEQFF
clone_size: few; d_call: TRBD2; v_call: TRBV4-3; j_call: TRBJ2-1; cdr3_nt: TGCGCCAGCAGCCAAGAAAGCGGGAGGGCCAGTCACAATGAGCAGTTCTTC; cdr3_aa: CASSQESGRASHNEQFF
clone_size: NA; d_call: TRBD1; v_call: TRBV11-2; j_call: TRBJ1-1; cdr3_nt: TGTGCCAGCAGCGAAAGGACAGGGATAGACGCTTTCTTT; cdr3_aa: CASSERTGIDAFF
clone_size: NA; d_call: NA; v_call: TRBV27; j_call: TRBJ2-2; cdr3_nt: TGTGCCAGCAGTTTAGGGGTGACAGGTTCCGGGGAGCTGTTTTTT; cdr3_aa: CASSLGVTGSGELFF
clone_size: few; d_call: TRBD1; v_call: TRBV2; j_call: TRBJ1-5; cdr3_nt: TGTGCCAGCAGTGAACGACAGGGGAATCAGCCCCAGCATTTT; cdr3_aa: CASSERQGNQPQHF
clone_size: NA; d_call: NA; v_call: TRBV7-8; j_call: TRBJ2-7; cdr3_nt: TGTGCCAGCAGCCCGCTTGACAGGACCCTCTACGAGCAGTACTTC; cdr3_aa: CASSPLDRTLYEQYF
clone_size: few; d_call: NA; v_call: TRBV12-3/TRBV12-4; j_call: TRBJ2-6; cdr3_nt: TGTGCCAGCAGAAGGGCTGGGGCCAACGTCCTGACTTTC; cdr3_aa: CASRRAGANVLTF
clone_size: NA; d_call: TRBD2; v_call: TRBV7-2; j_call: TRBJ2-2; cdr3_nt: TGTGCCAGCAGCCGAGGGCGCGGGAGAACCGGGGAGCTGTTTTTT; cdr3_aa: CASSRGRGRTGELFF
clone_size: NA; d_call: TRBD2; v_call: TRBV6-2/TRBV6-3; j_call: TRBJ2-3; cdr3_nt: TGTGCCAGCAGACCAAGCGGGAGGAGTTCAGATACGCAGTATTTT; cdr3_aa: CASRPSGRSSDTQYF
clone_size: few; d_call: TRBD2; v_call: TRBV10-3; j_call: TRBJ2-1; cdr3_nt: TGTGCCATCAGTGAGTCGGGGACTAGCGGGAATAATGAGCAGTTCTTC; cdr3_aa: CAISESGTSGNNEQFF
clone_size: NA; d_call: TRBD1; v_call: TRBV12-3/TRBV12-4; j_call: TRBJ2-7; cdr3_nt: TGTGCCAGCAGTTTAGGGACAGGGGTGTACGAGCAGTACTTC; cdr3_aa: CASSLGTGVYEQYF
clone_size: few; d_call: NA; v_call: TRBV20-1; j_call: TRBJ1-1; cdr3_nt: TGCAGTGCTAGAGTTTTAGGGGACATTGAAGCTTTCTTT; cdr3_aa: CSARVLGDIEAFF
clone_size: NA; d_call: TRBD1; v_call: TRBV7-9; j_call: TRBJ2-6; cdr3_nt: TGTGCCAGCAGCCCCAACTTAGGGGGCTATTCTGGGGCCAACGTCCTGACTTTC; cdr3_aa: CASSPNLGGYSGANVLTF
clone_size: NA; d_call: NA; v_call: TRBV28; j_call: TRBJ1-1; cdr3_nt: TGTGCCAGCAGTTTGGTGAACACTGAAGCTTTCTTT; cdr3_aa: CASSLVNTEAFF
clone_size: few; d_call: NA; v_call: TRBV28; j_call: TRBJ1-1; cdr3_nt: TGTGCCAGCAGTTCCTCTGGACAGCGGACTGAAGCTTTCTTT; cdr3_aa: CASSSSGQRTEAFF
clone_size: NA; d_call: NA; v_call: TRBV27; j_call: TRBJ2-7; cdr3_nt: TGTGCCAGCAGAGACGAAGGACGCAGTCACTACGAGCAGTACTTC; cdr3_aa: CASRDEGRSHYEQYF
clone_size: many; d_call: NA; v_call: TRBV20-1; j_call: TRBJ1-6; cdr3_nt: TGCAGTGCTAGCTACCCACCTGGGTCACCCCTCCACTTT; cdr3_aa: CSASYPPGSPLHF